The rows below give T cell receptor beta chains drawn from one sample of a study of identifying expanded T cells in peripheral blood. Libraries were prepared by immunoSEQ multiplex PCR; TCRdb keeps only in-frame clonotypes and omits some of them. Among about 91,000 clones, about nine tenths were seen once, and the ten largest hold 4%. Sequencing input: blood. These receptors originate from a person aged 18 to 75 in good health. CDR3s include the opening cysteine and the closing phenylalanine or tryptophan. Each record gives: CDR3 protein, CDR3 DNA, J gene, D gene, clone size, V gene. D genes are given only for firm matches. Only part of the rows carry a size: once, few, many, or a class if the clone is expanded.

cdr3_aa: CASSLGLAGDTQYF
cdr3_nt: TGCGCCAGCAGCCTCGGACTAGCAGGAGATACGCAGTATTTT
j_call: TRBJ2-3
d_call: TRBD2
clone_size: once
v_call: TRBV5-1

cdr3_aa: CASSVSRSQETQYF
cdr3_nt: TGTGCCAGCAGTGTCTCGCGGTCCCAAGAGACCCAGTACTTC
j_call: TRBJ2-5
d_call: NA
clone_size: NA
v_call: TRBV2

cdr3_aa: CASSPQERGTDTQYF
cdr3_nt: TGTGCCAGCTCACCACAGGAGCGAGGCACAGATACGCAGTATTTT
j_call: TRBJ2-3
d_call: NA
clone_size: NA
v_call: TRBV18

cdr3_aa: CASSLNGGYQETQYF
cdr3_nt: TGCGCCAGCAGCTTAAATGGGGGCTACCAAGAGACCCAGTACTTC
j_call: TRBJ2-5
d_call: NA
clone_size: NA
v_call: TRBV5-1

cdr3_aa: CASSYETHGYTF
cdr3_nt: TGTGCCAGCAGTTACGAGACACATGGCTACACCTTC
j_call: TRBJ1-2
d_call: NA
clone_size: NA
v_call: TRBV6-6

cdr3_aa: CASSESPGRRQETQYF
cdr3_nt: TGTGCCAGCAGCGAAAGTCCTGGTAGGCGCCAAGAGACCCAGTACTTC
j_call: TRBJ2-5
d_call: NA
clone_size: once
v_call: TRBV9

cdr3_aa: CASSLQGTPGANVLTF
cdr3_nt: TGCGCCAGCAGCTTACAGGGTACCCCTGGGGCCAACGTCCTGACTTTC
j_call: TRBJ2-6
d_call: NA
clone_size: NA
v_call: TRBV5-1

cdr3_aa: CAWSVRLGTSAKNIQYF
cdr3_nt: TGTGCCTGGAGTGTACGGTTAGGGACGTCGGCCAAAAACATTCAGTACTTC
j_call: TRBJ2-4
d_call: NA
clone_size: NA
v_call: TRBV30

cdr3_aa: CASSLALAGTDTQYF
cdr3_nt: TGTGCCAGTAGCTTGGCGCTAGCTGGCACAGATACGCAGTATTTT
j_call: TRBJ2-3
d_call: NA
clone_size: NA
v_call: TRBV19

cdr3_aa: CASSLGANVLTF
cdr3_nt: TGTGCCAGCAGCCTCGGGGCCAACGTCCTGACTTTC
j_call: TRBJ2-6
d_call: NA
clone_size: once
v_call: TRBV7-3

cdr3_aa: CASSPLTGGWNEQFF
cdr3_nt: TGTGCCAGCAGTCCCCTCACGGGGGGGTGGAATGAGCAGTTCTTC
j_call: TRBJ2-1
d_call: TRBD2
clone_size: NA
v_call: TRBV28

cdr3_aa: CASSNTQGRGEKLFF
cdr3_nt: TGTGCCAGCAGTAACACACAGGGGAGGGGAGAAAAACTGTTTTTT
j_call: TRBJ1-4
d_call: TRBD1
clone_size: NA
v_call: TRBV6-5

cdr3_aa: CASRGGLEETQYF
cdr3_nt: TGTGCCAGTAGAGGGGGCCTGGAAGAGACCCAGTACTTC
j_call: TRBJ2-5
d_call: TRBD1
clone_size: NA
v_call: TRBV2

cdr3_aa: CASSLFSHTQYF
cdr3_nt: TGTGCCAGCAGCTTGTTTTCGCATACGCAGTATTTT
j_call: TRBJ2-3
d_call: NA
clone_size: NA
v_call: TRBV11-1

cdr3_aa: CATTWDPSYNEQFF
cdr3_nt: TGTGCCACTACATGGGACCCCTCCTACAATGAGCAGTTCTTC
j_call: TRBJ2-1
d_call: NA
clone_size: NA
v_call: TRBV2

cdr3_aa: CASISEQAIGGYTF
cdr3_nt: TGTGCCAGCATCTCCGAGCAAGCGATTGGTGGCTACACCTTC
j_call: TRBJ1-2
d_call: NA
clone_size: few
v_call: TRBV6-1

cdr3_aa: CASSVDTGHGELFF
cdr3_nt: TGTGCCAGCAGCGTAGATACGGGGCACGGGGAGCTGTTTTTT
j_call: TRBJ2-2
d_call: NA
clone_size: once
v_call: TRBV9

cdr3_aa: CASSLTFQETQYF
cdr3_nt: TGTGCCAGCAGCTTAACGTTCCAAGAGACCCAGTACTTC
j_call: TRBJ2-5
d_call: NA
clone_size: NA
v_call: TRBV7-2

cdr3_aa: CASSKTSSYEQYF
cdr3_nt: TGTGCCAGCAGTAAGACTAGCTCCTACGAGCAGTACTTC
j_call: TRBJ2-7
d_call: NA
clone_size: NA
v_call: TRBV27

cdr3_aa: CASTPEGGNYGYTF
cdr3_nt: TGTGCCAGCACCCCGGAAGGGGGCAACTATGGCTACACCTTC
j_call: TRBJ1-2
d_call: TRBD1
clone_size: NA
v_call: TRBV25-1

cdr3_aa: CSVVQGAANYEQYF
cdr3_nt: TGCAGCGTGGTACAGGGGGCAGCGAACTACGAGCAGTACTTC
j_call: TRBJ2-7
d_call: TRBD1
clone_size: NA
v_call: TRBV29-1

cdr3_aa: CASSQTGYEQYF
cdr3_nt: TGCGCCAGCAGCCAAACGGGCTACGAGCAGTACTTC
j_call: TRBJ2-7
d_call: NA
clone_size: once
v_call: TRBV4-1

cdr3_aa: CASSVLGGYNEQFF
cdr3_nt: TGTGCCAGCAGCGTACTCGGGGGATACAATGAGCAGTTCTTC
j_call: TRBJ2-1
d_call: NA
clone_size: NA
v_call: TRBV9

cdr3_aa: CASSVAARLTDTQYF
cdr3_nt: TGTGCCAGCAGCGTAGCCGCTAGGCTCACAGATACGCAGTATTTT
j_call: TRBJ2-3
d_call: NA
clone_size: few
v_call: TRBV9

cdr3_aa: CASSIRGRDTEAFF
cdr3_nt: TGTGCCAGTAGTATCCGCGGCAGGGACACTGAAGCTTTCTTT
j_call: TRBJ1-1
d_call: NA
clone_size: NA
v_call: TRBV19

cdr3_aa: CASSVGGGSYNEQFF
cdr3_nt: TGCGCCAGCAGCGTCGGAGGGGGCTCCTACAATGAGCAGTTCTTC
j_call: TRBJ2-1
d_call: NA
clone_size: NA
v_call: TRBV5-1

cdr3_aa: CSVEDFLTGPTNYGYTF
cdr3_nt: TGCAGCGTTGAAGATTTCCTTACCGGGCCTACTAACTATGGCTACACCTTC
j_call: TRBJ1-2
d_call: NA
clone_size: once
v_call: TRBV29-1

cdr3_aa: CASSFGGGTQYF
cdr3_nt: TGTGCCAGCAGTTTTGGTGGGGGTACGCAGTATTTT
j_call: TRBJ2-3
d_call: NA
clone_size: NA
v_call: TRBV28

cdr3_aa: CASSLSGGELTDTQYF
cdr3_nt: TGTGCCAGCAGTTTGAGCGGGGGGGAACTCACAGATACGCAGTATTTT
j_call: TRBJ2-3
d_call: TRBD2
clone_size: NA
v_call: TRBV27

cdr3_aa: CASSPPSGSSYNEQFF
cdr3_nt: TGTGCCAGCAGCCCCCCTAGCGGGAGCTCCTACAATGAGCAGTTCTTC
j_call: TRBJ2-1
d_call: TRBD2
clone_size: NA
v_call: TRBV7-8

cdr3_aa: CASSPHGNEQFF
cdr3_nt: TGTGCCAGCAGCCCACACGGTAATGAGCAGTTCTTC
j_call: TRBJ2-1
d_call: NA
clone_size: NA
v_call: TRBV9

cdr3_aa: CASSRLAETPYEQYF
cdr3_nt: TGTGCCAGCAGTCGCCTAGCGGAGACTCCCTACGAGCAGTACTTC
j_call: TRBJ2-7
d_call: TRBD2
clone_size: NA
v_call: TRBV6-5

cdr3_aa: CAWRGEGLREKLFF
cdr3_nt: TGTGCCTGGAGGGGGGAAGGGTTAAGAGAAAAACTGTTTTTT
j_call: TRBJ1-4
d_call: NA
clone_size: NA
v_call: TRBV30

cdr3_aa: CASSLMSRGKYETQYF
cdr3_nt: TGTGCCAGCAGCTTAATGTCGAGGGGGAAGTACGAGACCCAGTACTTC
j_call: TRBJ2-5
d_call: NA
clone_size: NA
v_call: TRBV7-8

cdr3_aa: CASSPGLGVSGELFF
cdr3_nt: TGTGCCAGCAGCCCGGGACTAGGCGTCTCCGGGGAGCTGTTTTTT
j_call: TRBJ2-2
d_call: TRBD2
clone_size: NA
v_call: TRBV7-9

cdr3_aa: CASSPGTSTDTQYF
cdr3_nt: TGCGCCAGCAGTCCCGGGACTAGCACAGATACGCAGTATTTT
j_call: TRBJ2-3
d_call: NA
clone_size: NA
v_call: TRBV10-1

cdr3_aa: CAEATGRAGGELFF
cdr3_nt: TGTGCCGAGGCTACGGGCAGGGCCGGCGGGGAGCTGTTTTTT
j_call: TRBJ2-2
d_call: NA
clone_size: once
v_call: TRBV11-2

cdr3_aa: CASSPLSDTAAFF
cdr3_nt: TGTGCCAGCAGCCCCCTCTCGGACACGGCAGCTTTCTTT
j_call: TRBJ1-1
d_call: NA
clone_size: NA
v_call: TRBV11-2

cdr3_aa: CASSYQAGGSDEQYF
cdr3_nt: TGTGCCAGCAGTTACCAAGCCGGGGGTTCCGACGAGCAGTACTTC
j_call: TRBJ2-7
d_call: NA
clone_size: NA
v_call: TRBV6-5

cdr3_aa: CASSEAIYNSPLHF
cdr3_nt: TGCGCCAGCAGTGAGGCCATATATAATTCACCCCTCCACTTT
j_call: TRBJ1-6
d_call: NA
clone_size: NA
v_call: TRBV10-1

cdr3_aa: CASTQRQGDNEQFF
cdr3_nt: TGTGCCAGTACCCAAAGACAGGGGGACAATGAGCAGTTCTTC
j_call: TRBJ2-1
d_call: TRBD1
clone_size: NA
v_call: TRBV19

cdr3_aa: CSVVRTKVGEQFF
cdr3_nt: TGCAGCGTTGTTCGGACGAAAGTGGGTGAGCAGTTCTTC
j_call: TRBJ2-1
d_call: NA
clone_size: NA
v_call: TRBV29-1

cdr3_aa: CASRSCRDRALAGHNTGELFF
cdr3_nt: TGTGCAAGTCGCTCGTGCCGGGACAGGGCGCTAGCGGGGCATAACACCGGGGAGCTGTTTTTT
j_call: TRBJ2-2
d_call: NA
clone_size: NA
v_call: TRBV12-2

cdr3_aa: CASSLALLQTPYEQYF
cdr3_nt: TGTGCCAGCAGCTTAGCGCTACTACAAACACCCTACGAGCAGTACTTC
j_call: TRBJ2-7
d_call: NA
clone_size: once
v_call: TRBV7-6

cdr3_aa: CASSFEGLRQETQYF
cdr3_nt: TGTGCCAGCAGCTTTGAGGGACTAAGGCAAGAGACCCAGTACTTC
j_call: TRBJ2-5
d_call: TRBD2
clone_size: NA
v_call: TRBV11-2

cdr3_aa: CASSQRQGAGETQYF
cdr3_nt: TGTGCCAGCAGCCAAAGACAGGGGGCCGGAGAGACCCAGTACTTC
j_call: TRBJ2-5
d_call: TRBD1
clone_size: NA
v_call: TRBV7-9

cdr3_aa: CASSRYERTSYNEQFF
cdr3_nt: TGTGCCAGCAGCCGTTACGAGCGGACCTCCTACAATGAGCAGTTCTTC
j_call: TRBJ2-1
d_call: NA
clone_size: medium-sized
v_call: TRBV21-1

cdr3_aa: CASSLTGATEAFF
cdr3_nt: TGTGCCAGCAGCCTTACAGGGGCCACTGAAGCTTTCTTT
j_call: TRBJ1-1
d_call: TRBD1
clone_size: NA
v_call: TRBV6-1

cdr3_aa: CSVPQGKRRNEQFF
cdr3_nt: TGCAGCGTCCCACAGGGGAAGCGGCGCAATGAGCAGTTCTTC
j_call: TRBJ2-1
d_call: TRBD1
clone_size: NA
v_call: TRBV29-1

cdr3_aa: CARSDDYGYTF
cdr3_nt: TGTGCCCGAAGTGACGACTATGGCTACACCTTC
j_call: TRBJ1-2
d_call: NA
clone_size: few
v_call: TRBV30

cdr3_aa: CASSLDRANYGYTF
cdr3_nt: TGTGCCAGCAGCTTGGACAGGGCTAACTATGGCTACACCTTC
j_call: TRBJ1-2
d_call: NA
clone_size: once
v_call: TRBV5-5